The present entry profiles one TCR beta chain with its context. The sample is drawn from a study of T cells in tuberculosis. The ends were cut back, 1 base at V and 1 base at J, with 10 bases in the middle. CDR3 length: 15 amino acids. Germline V lookup: CDR1 SGHTA, CDR2 FQGNSA. Cells were sorted from thawed PBMC rested overnight and stained with GMM-loaded CD1B tetramer, viability dye and anti-CD3. CD1B tetramers were loaded with Rhodococcus equi-derived C32 glucose monomycolate. The repertoire was sequenced with immunoSEQ multiplex PCR; TCRdb's copy has only in-frame clones and lacks some. The data show about 58,000 clones, approximately 91% seen once.

The TCR comes from an adult woman with latent tuberculosis. The V and J genes are TRBV7-2 and TRBJ1-2; no clear D. The sample comprised CD1b-GMM tetramer-negative cells sorted from PBMCs. The CDR3: CASSLGASNNYGYTF. CDR3 DNA sequence: TGTGCCAGCAGCTTAGGGGCCAGCAATAACTATGGCTACACCTTC.